This T cell receptor beta chain is from a study of blood T cell repertoires in COVID-19. The overall study: The cDNA or gDNA used as material had been derived from T cells, B-cell-depleted T cells, or PBMCs.

The CDR3 runs to 11 residues. Germline CDR1 and CDR2: SGHDT and YYEEEE. The germline V and J ends were trimmed by 2 bases and 7 bases, with 3 bases remaining between them. Authors' data handling: Cell counts per sample came from amplifying reference gene primers. Profiling relied on immunoSEQ multiplex PCR, and the TCRdb table lists in-frame clones only, not all of them. V and J calls and clone size are those listed in that table; D and trimming were worked out from the DNA. The sample lists approximately 25,000 clones; about four fifths were seen once. Sequencing used peripheral blood. This TCR was recovered from a man aged 45-65 years with COVID-19, enrolled during active disease. This chain uses TRBV5-6 with TRBJ2-2; D is uncertain. The DNA of the CDR3 is TGTGCCAGCAGCTTACACGGGGAGCTGTTTTTT. It is translated as CASSLHGELFF.